This TCR beta chain is from a study of blood T cell repertoires in COVID-19. J lost 10 bases, V lost 0 bases, and 9 bases had no gene match. There are 17 residues in the CDR3. Looked up from germline, CDR1 is SGHTA and CDR2 is FQGNSA. TCRdb's table, derived via immunoSEQ multiplex PCR, lists solely in-frame clones and lacks some. The table has roughly 110,000 clones, about nine tenths seen once. This sequence joins TRBV7-2 and TRBJ2-7, with 16 bases lining up with TRBD2. The material sequenced was peripheral blood. This receptor was identified in a man between 50 and 59 years old with active or convalescent COVID-19. Here the CDR3 DNA reads TGTGCCAGCAGCTTAGCGCAGGGACTAGCGGGAGGGCCCGAACAGTACTTC. As protein: CASSLAQGLAGGPEQYF.